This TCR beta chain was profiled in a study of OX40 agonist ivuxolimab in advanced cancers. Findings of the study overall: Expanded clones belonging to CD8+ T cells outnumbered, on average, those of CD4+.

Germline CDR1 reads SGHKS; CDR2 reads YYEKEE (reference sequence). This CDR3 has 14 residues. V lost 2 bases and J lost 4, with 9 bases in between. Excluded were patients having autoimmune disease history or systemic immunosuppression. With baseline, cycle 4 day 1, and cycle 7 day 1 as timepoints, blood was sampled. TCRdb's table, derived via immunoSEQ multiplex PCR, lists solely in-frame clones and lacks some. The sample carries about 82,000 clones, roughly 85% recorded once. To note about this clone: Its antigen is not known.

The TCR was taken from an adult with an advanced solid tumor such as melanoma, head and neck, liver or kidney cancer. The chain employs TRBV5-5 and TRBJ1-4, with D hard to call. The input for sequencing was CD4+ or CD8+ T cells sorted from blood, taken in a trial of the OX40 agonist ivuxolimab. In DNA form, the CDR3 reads TGTGCCAGCAGCTTCTCAAGTGATAATGAAAAACTGTTTTTT. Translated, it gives CASSFSSDNEKLFF.